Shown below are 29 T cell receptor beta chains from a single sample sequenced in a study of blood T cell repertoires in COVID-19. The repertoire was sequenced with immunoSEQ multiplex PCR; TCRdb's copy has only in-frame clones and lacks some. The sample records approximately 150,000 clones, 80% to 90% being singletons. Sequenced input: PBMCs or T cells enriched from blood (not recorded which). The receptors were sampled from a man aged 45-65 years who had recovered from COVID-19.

The CDR3 region is CASSLLPLAGTDTQYF. CDR3 nucleotides: TGCGCCAGCAGCTTATTGCCTCTAGCGGGCACAGATACGCAGTATTTT. This sequence joins TRBV5-1 and TRBJ2-3; 7 bases map to TRBD2. Germline CDR1 and CDR2: SGHRS and YFSETQ. The CDR3 covers 16 residues. Trimming cost V 2 bases and J 1 base; bases outside gene matches: 7.

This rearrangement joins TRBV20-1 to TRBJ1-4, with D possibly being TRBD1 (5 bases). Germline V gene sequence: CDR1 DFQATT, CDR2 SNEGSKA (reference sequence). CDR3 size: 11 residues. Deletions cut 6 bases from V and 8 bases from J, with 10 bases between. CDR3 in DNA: TGCAGTGCGTTCCGGGGGGAAAAACTGTTTTTT. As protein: CSAFRGEKLFF.

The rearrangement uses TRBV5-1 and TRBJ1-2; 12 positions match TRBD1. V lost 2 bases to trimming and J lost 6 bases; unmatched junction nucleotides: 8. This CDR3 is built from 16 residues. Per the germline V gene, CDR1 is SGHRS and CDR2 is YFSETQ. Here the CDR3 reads CASSFSGTGGKDGYTF. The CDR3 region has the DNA TGCGCCAGCAGCTTTAGCGGGACAGGGGGCAAAGATGGCTACACCTTC.

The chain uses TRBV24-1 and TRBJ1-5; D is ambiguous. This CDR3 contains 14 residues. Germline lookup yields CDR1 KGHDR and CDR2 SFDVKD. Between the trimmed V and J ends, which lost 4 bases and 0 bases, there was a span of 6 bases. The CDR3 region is CATSDGYSNQPQHF. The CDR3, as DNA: TGTGCCACCAGTGACGGTTATAGCAATCAGCCCCAGCATTTT.

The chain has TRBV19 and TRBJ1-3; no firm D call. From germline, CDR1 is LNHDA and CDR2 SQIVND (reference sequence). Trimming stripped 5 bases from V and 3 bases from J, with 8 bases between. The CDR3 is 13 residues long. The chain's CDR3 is CASSDNSGNTIYF. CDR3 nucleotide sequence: TGTGCCAGTAGTGACAATAGTGGAAACACCATATATTTT.

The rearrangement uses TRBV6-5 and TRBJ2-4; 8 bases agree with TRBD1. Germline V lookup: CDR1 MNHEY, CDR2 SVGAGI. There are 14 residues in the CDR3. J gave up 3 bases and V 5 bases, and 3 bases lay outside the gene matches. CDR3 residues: CASSTGTGKNIQYF. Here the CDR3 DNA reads TGTGCCAGCAGTACCGGGACAGGCAAAAACATTCAGTACTTC.

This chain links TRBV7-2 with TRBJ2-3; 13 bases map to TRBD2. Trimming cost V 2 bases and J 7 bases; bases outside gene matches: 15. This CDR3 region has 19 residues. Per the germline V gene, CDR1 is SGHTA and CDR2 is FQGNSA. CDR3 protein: CASSLKSVGLAGFGHTQYF. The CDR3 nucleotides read TGTGCCAGCAGCTTAAAGAGTGTGGGACTAGCGGGGTTTGGTCATACGCAGTATTTT.

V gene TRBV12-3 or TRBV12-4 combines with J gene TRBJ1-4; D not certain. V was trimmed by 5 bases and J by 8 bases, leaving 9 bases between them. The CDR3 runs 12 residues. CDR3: CASSEVREKLFF. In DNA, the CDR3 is TGTGCCAGCAGTGAAGTGAGGGAAAAACTGTTTTTT.

CDR3 sequence (DNA): TGTGCCAGCAGCTTAACAGGTGGGCAGCCCCAGCATTTT. Translated: CASSLTGGQPQHF. The chain recombines TRBV11-2 with TRBJ1-5; D perhaps matches TRBD1 (5 bases). V was shortened by 2 bases and J by 7 bases, with 9 bases between the two germline ends. CDR1 is SGHAT, CDR2 FQNNGV, per germline. The CDR3 consists of 13 residues.

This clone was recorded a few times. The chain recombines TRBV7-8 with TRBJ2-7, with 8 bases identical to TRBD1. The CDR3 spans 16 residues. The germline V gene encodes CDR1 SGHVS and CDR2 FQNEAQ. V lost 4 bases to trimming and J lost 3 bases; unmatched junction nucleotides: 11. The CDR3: CASSYNRDRTFYEQYF. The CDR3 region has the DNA TGTGCCAGCAGCTACAACCGGGACAGGACCTTCTACGAGCAGTACTTC.

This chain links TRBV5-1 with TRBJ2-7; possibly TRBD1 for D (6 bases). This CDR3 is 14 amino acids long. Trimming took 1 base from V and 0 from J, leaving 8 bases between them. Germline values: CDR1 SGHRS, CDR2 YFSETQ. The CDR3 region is CASSLPGDSYEQYF. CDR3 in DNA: TGCGCCAGCAGCTTGCCAGGGGACTCCTACGAGCAGTACTTC.

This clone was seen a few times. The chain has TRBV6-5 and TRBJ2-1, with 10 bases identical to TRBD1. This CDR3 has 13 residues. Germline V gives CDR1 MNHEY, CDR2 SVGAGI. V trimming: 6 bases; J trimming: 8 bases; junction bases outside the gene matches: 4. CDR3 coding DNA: TGTGCCAGCAGAGGGACAGGGGTCCATGAGCAGTTCTTC. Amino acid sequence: CASRGTGVHEQFF.

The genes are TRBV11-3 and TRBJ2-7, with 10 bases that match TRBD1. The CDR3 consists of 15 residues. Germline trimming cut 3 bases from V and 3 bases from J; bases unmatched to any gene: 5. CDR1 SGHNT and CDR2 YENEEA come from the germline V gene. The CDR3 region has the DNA TGTGCCAGCAGCTTTAAGGGACAGGGGCACTACGAGCAGTACTTC. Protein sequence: CASSFKGQGHYEQYF.

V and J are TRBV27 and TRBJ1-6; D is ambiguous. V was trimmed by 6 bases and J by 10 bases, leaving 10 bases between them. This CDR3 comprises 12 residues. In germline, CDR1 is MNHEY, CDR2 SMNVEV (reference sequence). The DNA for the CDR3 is TGTGCCAGCAGGCGGGGTCTCTCACCCCTCCACTTT. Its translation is CASRRGLSPLHF.

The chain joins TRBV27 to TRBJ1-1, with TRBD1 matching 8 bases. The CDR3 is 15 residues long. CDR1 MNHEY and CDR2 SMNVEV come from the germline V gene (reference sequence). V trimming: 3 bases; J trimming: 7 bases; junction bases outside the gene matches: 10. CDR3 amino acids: CASSFRTGRSFEAFF. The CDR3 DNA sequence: TGTGCCAGCAGTTTCCGGACAGGGCGATCTTTTGAAGCTTTCTTT.

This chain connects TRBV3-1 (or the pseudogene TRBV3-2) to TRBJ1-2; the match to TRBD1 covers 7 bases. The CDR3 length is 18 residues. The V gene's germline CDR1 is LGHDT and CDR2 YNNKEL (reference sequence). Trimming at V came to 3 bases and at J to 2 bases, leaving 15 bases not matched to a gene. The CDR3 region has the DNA TGTGCCAGCAGCCAGAGGTATAACAGGGGACCGTCGAACTATGGCTACACCTTC. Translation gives CASSQRYNRGPSNYGYTF.

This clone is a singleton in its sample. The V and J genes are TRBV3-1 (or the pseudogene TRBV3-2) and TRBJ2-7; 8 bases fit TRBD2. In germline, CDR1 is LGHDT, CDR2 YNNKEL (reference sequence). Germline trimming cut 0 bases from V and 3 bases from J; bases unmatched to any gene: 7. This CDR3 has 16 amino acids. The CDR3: CASSQDQRAGGYEQYF. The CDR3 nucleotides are TGTGCCAGCAGCCAAGATCAGCGGGCGGGGGGCTACGAGCAGTACTTC.

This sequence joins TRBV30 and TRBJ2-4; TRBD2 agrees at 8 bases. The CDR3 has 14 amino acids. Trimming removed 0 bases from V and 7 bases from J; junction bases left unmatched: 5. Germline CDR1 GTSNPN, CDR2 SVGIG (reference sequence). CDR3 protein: CAWSVSPGGNIQYF. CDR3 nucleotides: TGTGCCTGGAGTGTGTCCCCGGGAGGGAACATTCAGTACTTC.

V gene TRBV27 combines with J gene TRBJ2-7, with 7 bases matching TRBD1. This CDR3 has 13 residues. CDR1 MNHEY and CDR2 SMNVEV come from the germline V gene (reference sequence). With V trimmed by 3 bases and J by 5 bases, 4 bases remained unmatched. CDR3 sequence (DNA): TGTGCCAGCAGTTTTCGACAGGGTGACGAGCAGTACTTC. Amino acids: CASSFRQGDEQYF.

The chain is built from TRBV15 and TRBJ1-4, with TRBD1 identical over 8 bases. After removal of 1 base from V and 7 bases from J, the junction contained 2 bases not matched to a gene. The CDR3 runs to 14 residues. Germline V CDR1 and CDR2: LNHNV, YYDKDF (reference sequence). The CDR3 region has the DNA TGTGCCACCAGCAGAGGGACAGGGTTTGAAAAACTGTTTTTT. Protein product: CATSRGTGFEKLFF.

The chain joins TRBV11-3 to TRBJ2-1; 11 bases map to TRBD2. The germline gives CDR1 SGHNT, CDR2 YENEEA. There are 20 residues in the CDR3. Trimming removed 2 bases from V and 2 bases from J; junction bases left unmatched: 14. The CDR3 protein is CASSLSFGASGGTTYNEQFF. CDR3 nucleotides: TGTGCCAGCAGCTTATCGTTCGGAGCTAGCGGGGGGACCACCTACAATGAGCAGTTCTTC. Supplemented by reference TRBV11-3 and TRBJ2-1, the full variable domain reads EAGVVQSPRYKIIEKKQPVAFWCNPISGHNTLYWYLQNLGQGPELLIRYENEEAVDDSQLPKDRFSAERLKGVDSTLKIQPAELGDSAVYLCASSLSFGASGGTTYNEQFFGPGTRLTVL.

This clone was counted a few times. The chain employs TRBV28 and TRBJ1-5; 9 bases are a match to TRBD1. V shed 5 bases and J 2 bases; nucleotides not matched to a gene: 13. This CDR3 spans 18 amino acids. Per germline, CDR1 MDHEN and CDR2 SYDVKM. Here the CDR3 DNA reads TGTGCCAGCAGTCGACTACAGTTTCGACAGGGGGGCAATCAGCCCCAGCATTTT. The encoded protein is CASSRLQFRQGGNQPQHF.

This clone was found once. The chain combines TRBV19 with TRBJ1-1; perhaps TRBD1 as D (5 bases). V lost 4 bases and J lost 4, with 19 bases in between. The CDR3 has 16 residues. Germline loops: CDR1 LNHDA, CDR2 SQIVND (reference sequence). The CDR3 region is CASSTMAGNGATEAFF. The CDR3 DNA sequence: TGTGCCAGTAGTACCATGGCAGGAAATGGGGCCACTGAAGCTTTCTTT. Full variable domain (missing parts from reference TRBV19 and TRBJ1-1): DGGITQSPKYLFRKEGQNVTLSCEQNLNHDAMYWYRQDPGQGLRLIYYSQIVNDFQKGDIAEGYSVSREKKESFPLTVTSAQKNPTAFYLCASSTMAGNGATEAFFGQGTRLTVV.

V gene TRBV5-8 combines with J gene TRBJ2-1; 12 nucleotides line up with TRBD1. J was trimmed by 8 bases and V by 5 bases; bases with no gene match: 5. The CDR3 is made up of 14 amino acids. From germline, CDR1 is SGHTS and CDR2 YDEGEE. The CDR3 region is CASRGQGAFYEQFF. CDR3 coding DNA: TGTGCCAGCAGGGGACAGGGGGCCTTTTATGAGCAGTTCTTC.

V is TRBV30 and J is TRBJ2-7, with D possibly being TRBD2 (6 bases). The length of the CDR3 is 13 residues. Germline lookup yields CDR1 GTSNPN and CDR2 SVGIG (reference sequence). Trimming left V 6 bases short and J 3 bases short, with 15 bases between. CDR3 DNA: TGTGCCTGTCAGCGGGCGCCGGACTACGAGCAGTACTTC. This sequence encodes CACQRAPDYEQYF.

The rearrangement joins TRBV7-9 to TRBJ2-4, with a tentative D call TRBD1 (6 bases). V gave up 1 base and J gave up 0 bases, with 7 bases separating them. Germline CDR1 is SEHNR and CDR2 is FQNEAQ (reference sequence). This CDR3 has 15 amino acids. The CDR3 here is CASSLGTVAKNIQYF. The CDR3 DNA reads TGTGCCAGCAGCTTAGGGACAGTAGCCAAAAACATTCAGTACTTC.

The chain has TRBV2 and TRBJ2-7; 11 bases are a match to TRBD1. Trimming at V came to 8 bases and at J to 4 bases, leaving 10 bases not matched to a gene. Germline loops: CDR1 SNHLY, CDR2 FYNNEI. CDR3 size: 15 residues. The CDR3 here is CASRDRDRGIYEQYF. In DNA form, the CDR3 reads TGTGCCAGCCGAGACCGGGACAGGGGGATTTACGAGCAGTACTTC.

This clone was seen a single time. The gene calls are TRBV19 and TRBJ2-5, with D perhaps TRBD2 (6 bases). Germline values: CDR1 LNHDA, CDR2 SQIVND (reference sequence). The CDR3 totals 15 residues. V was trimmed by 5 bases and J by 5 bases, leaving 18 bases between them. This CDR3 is CASSLSWQAGETQYF. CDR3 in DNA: TGTGCCAGTAGTCTCTCATGGCAGGCGGGGGAGACCCAGTACTTC.

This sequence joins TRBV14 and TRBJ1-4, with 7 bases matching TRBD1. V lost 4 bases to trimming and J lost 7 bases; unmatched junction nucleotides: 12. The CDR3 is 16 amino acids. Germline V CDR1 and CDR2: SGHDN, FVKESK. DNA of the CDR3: TGTGCCAGCAGCCGAGAGGGGCGCGGGACAGCTGAAAAACTGTTTTTT. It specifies CASSREGRGTAEKLFF.